What follows is one TCR beta chain and its context. In this sample, this clonotype turned up a few times. Its binding antigen is unknown. Base qualities are not recorded, but no much larger clone differs from it by a single base. These data come from a study of identical twins (dated by TCRdb to about 2016). The study in broad terms: TCR alpha and beta repertoires from monozygotic twins, unrelated adults of various ages and cord blood were deep-sequenced to test whether fetal clonotypes persist. To rule out contamination, replicate twin experiments were performed at different times with different library preparation protocols. Paper-wide results and their limitations: Invariant T cells such as MAIT and iNKT could partly confound zero-insertion analyses, though diverse VJ usage argued against this for most clonotypes. Because the same donors could not be followed over many years, the conclusions relied on cross-sectional statistical analysis. Fewer insertions were carried by abundant cord blood beta clonotypes; a weaker similar trend was observed in young adult naive repertoires, while no such trend was observed in memory repertoires. Compared with coincidental sharing between unrelated individuals, an excess of low generation-probability sequences was observed among out-of-frame TCR alpha sequences shared between twins. Excess twin sharing in beta out-of-frame sequences was weaker because fewer shared sequences lowered the signal-to-noise ratio. In monozygotic twins, recombination models systematically underestimated out-of-frame TCR alpha sharing, but the models matched the sharing seen between unrelated individuals.

All donors were healthy Caucasians. The twin cohort consisted of three pairs of female monozygotic twins, all aged about 18 to 30 years. Peripheral blood mononuclear cells were the source from which RNA for the TCR libraries was isolated. V is clipped by 6 bases and J by 3 bases, and the sequence between their germline boundaries is 18 bases long. The CDR3 has 16 amino acids, counting the end cysteine and phenylalanine. The read is trimmed to its CDR3 DNA, 48 bases read in frame from base 1. The germline V gene sets CDR1 to KGHSH and CDR2 to LQKENI. Library preparation used 5' RACE. TCRdb shows the sequencer as Illumina HiSeq 2000. Template switching introduced a universal primer binding site; the final cDNA contained a unique molecular identifier, enabling accurate counting of TCR cDNA molecules. Specific primers in the conserved constant-segment region were used to synthesize first-strand cDNA for the TCR alpha and beta chains. To control for contamination, each cDNA library was double barcoded with a SMART-Mk sample barcode plus Illumina barcodes. TruSeq adapter sequences, together with Illumina sample barcodes, were added in two successive PCR steps. The TCR alpha and beta cDNA libraries were sequenced on the Illumina HiSeq platform using custom primers. Per the original workflow: MiGEC was used to process raw reads and extract unique molecular identifiers, and MiXCR was used to find CDR3 positions. For each individual, recombination models were inferred using an EM algorithm with the repgenHMM and IGoR tools. Shared clonotypes were analyzed with the tcR package in R, and sharing was normalized by the product of cloneset sizes. To study raw recombination free of thymic and clonal selection effects, out-of-frame nonproductive sequences were analyzed. TCRdb trimmed public reads at Q25 via fastp, called clones via MiXCR and kept in-frame beta chains. Under each unique CDR3 protein, matching rows form one entry showing the most common genes and DNA. None of the V and J calls come from the authors' own analysis; TCRdb made them. The sample table contains 550,000 to 700,000 distinct CDR3 sequences; only one count was recorded for about 20% of them. The ten largest clones add up to 4% to 5.5% of the sample.

The same sample was also studied in work on T cells expressing NK-cell markers. The other study reports the following: Three sorted T-cell subsets (CD3+CD56+NKG2C+, CD3+CD56+NKG2C- and CD3+CD56-NKG2C+) from fewer than 10 donors had their TCR beta-chain repertoires profiled. Among the eight sequenced donors, seven were HCMV-seropositive and one was HCMV-seronegative. To restrict sorting to alphabetaTCR-expressing T cells, an anti-gammadeltaTCR antibody was added in several experiments. In several donors, the dominant CD3+CD56+NKG2C+ clonotypes were found to rank among the top 10 CD8+ clonotypes and to make up about 1.0-7.5% of CD8+ T cells. Those dominant clonotypes were again the most abundant among CD3+CD56-NKG2C+ cells in a few donors, at roughly 28.3-60.1%. Whether the expanded NKG2C-expressing T cell clones were specific for HCMV antigens remained unclear. The study sequenced eight donors, all healthy volunteers chosen at random: three men and five women. A commercial ELISA kit detecting HCMV-specific IgG in serum was used to determine HCMV serostatus. For about 6 donors, bulk peripheral blood T-cell repertoires were additionally sequenced from unsorted PBMC. Reads were demultiplexed and grouped by UMI with MIGEC, and clonotypes were assembled and quantified with MiTCR. To exclude erroneous sequences, any TCR cDNA sequence not supported by at least two reads was discarded. The tcR package was used for downstream repertoire analysis, and clonotypes were matched between fractions using CDR3 nucleotide sequence together with V segment. VDJmatch was used to annotate antigen specificity against VDJdb, with one amino acid substitution allowed in CDR3.

The sequence joins TRBV18 to TRBJ2-1, with TRBD2 perhaps the D gene, on 5 matching bases. The sequence was collected from a woman under 30 in good health. The sample was PBMCs. The CDR3 has the sequence CASSPQTQRFYNEQFF. The nucleotide sequence is given as TGTGCCAGCTCCCCCCAGACCCAGCGGTTCTACAATGAGCAGTTCTTC.